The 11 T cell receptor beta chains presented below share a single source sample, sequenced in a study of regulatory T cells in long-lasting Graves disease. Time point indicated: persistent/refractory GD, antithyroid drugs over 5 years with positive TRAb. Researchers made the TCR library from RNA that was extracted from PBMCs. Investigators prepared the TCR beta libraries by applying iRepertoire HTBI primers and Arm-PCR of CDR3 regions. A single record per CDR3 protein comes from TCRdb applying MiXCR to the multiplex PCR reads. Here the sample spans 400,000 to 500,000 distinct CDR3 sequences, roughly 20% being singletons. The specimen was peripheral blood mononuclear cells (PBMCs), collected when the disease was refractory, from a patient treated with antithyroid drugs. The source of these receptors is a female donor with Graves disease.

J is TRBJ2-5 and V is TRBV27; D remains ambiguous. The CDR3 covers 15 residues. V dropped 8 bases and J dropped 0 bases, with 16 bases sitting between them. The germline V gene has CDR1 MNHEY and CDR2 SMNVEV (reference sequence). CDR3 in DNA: TGTGCCAGCTCACAGCAGGTTACGAACCAAGAGACCCAGTACTTC. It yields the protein CASSQQVTNQETQYF.

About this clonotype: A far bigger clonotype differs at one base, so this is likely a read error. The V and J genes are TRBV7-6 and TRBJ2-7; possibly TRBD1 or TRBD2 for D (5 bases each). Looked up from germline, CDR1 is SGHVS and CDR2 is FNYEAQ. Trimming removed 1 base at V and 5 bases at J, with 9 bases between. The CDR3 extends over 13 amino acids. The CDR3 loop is CASSLGRDHEQYF. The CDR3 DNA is TGTGCCAGCAGCTTAGGCAGGGACCACGAGCAGTACTTC.

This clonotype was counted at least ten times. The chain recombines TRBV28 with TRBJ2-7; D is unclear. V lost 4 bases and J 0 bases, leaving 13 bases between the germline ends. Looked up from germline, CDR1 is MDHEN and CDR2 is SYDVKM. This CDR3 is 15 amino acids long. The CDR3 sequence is CASSSSKGYSYEQYF. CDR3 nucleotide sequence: TGTGCCAGCAGTTCGTCCAAGGGATACTCCTACGAGCAGTACTTC.

The CDR3 sequence: CASSPRYLNTEAFF. The CDR3 region has the DNA TGTGCCAGTAGTCCCAGATACCTGAACACTGAAGCTTTCTTT. The rearrangement links TRBV19 to TRBJ1-1; D is unresolved. From germline, CDR1 is LNHDA and CDR2 SQIVND (reference sequence). V gave up 5 bases and J gave up 0 bases, with 10 bases separating them. The length of the CDR3 is 14 residues.

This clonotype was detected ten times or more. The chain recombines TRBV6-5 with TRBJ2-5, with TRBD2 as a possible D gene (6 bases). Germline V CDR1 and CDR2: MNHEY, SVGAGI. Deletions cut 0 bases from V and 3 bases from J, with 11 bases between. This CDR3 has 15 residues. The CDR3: CASSYSSGFEETQYF. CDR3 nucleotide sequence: TGTGCCAGCAGTTACTCTAGCGGCTTTGAAGAGACCCAGTACTTC.

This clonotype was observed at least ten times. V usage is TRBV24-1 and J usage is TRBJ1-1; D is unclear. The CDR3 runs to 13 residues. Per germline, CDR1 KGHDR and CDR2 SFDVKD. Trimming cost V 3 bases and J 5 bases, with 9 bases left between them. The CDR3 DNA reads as TGTGCCACCAGTGATCCCGGTCAAACTGAAGCTTTCTTT. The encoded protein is CATSDPGQTEAFF.

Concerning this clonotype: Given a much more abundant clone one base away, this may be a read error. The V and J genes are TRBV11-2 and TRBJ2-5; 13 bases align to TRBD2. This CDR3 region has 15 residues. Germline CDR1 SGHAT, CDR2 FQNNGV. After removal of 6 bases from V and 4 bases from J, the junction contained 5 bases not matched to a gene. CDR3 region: CASRWTSGSRETQYF. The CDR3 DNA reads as TGTGCCAGCAGGTGGACTAGCGGGAGTAGAGAGACCCAGTACTTC.

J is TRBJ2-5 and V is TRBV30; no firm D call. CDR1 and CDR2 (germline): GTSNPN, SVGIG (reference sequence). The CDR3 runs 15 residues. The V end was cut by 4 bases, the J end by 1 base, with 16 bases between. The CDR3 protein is CAWTAAGGPQETQYF. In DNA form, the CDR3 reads TGTGCCTGGACTGCCGCTGGTGGTCCCCAAGAGACCCAGTACTTC.

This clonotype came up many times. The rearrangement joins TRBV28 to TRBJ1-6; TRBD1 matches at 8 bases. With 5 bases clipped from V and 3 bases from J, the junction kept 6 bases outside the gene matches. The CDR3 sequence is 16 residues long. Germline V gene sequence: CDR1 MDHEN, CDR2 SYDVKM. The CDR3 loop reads CASSPNRGSYNSPLHF. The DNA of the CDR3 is TGTGCCAGCAGTCCTAACAGGGGGAGCTATAATTCACCCCTCCACTTT.

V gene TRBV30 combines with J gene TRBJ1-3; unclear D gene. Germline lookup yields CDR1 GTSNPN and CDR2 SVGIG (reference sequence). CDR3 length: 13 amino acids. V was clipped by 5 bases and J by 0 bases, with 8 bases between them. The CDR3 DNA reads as TGTGCCTGGGGTAAGGCCTCTGGAAACACCATATATTTT. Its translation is CAWGKASGNTIYF.

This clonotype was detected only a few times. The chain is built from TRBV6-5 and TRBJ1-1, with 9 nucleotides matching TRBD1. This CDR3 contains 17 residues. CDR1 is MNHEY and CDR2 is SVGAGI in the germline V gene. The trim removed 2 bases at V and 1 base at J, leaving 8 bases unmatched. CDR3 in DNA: TGTGCCAGCAGTTACAGGGACAGGGTACAAGGGAACACTGAAGCTTTCTTT. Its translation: CASSYRDRVQGNTEAFF.